The clone carrying this T cell receptor (beta chain) was detected many times. This entry is derived from a study of molecular identifiers for immune sequencing clone quantification. TCRdb processed the PCR reads anew with MiXCR; each CDR3 protein has one entry. The sample has just under 65,000 distinct CDR3 sequences, around 19% seen once. Germline-derived CDR1 and CDR2 are SGHTA and FQGTGA. CDR3 length equals 13 residues. V dropped 3 bases and J dropped 10 bases, with 13 bases sitting between them. The clonotype originates from a human donor in good health. Some libraries in this study had Jurkat cell RNA spiked in. This chain links TRBV7-3 with TRBJ2-1; D not resolved. Sequenced: naive CD8+ T cells from blood, with Jurkat cell RNA spiked in. Subset described: FACS-sorted CD8+CD4-CCR7+CD45RA+ naive T cells. CDR3: CASSLNPLKEQFF. CDR3 DNA: TGTGCCAGCAGCTTGAACCCCCTCAAGGAGCAGTTCTTC.